A single sample gave rise to the 21 T cell receptor beta chains below, sequenced in a study of shared clonotypes between healthy human individuals. Libraries were prepared by immunoSEQ multiplex PCR; TCRdb keeps only in-frame clonotypes and omits some of them. The sample consists of around 2.5 million clones, approximately 94% of them appearing once. Input material: naive CD4+ T cells from PBMCs. Described subset: CD45RA+ positively selected. Every receptor here comes from a man in his late teens or twenties in good health. Some clones in this sample may be carry-over from other donors' samples.

The chain has TRBV28 and TRBJ1-4; D is ambiguous. The CDR3 contains 14 residues. Trimming cost V 4 bases and J 2 bases, with 8 bases left between them. CDR1 is MDHEN and CDR2 is SYDVKM in the germline V gene. The CDR3 DNA is TGTGCCAGCAGTTCACCAGTCACTAATGAAAAACTGTTTTTT. Its translation is CASSSPVTNEKLFF.

The chain recombines TRBV5-4 with TRBJ1-1; weak D call: TRBD1 (5 bases). V lost 1 base and J lost 7, with 8 bases in between. Germline CDR1 is SGHNT and CDR2 is YYREEE (reference sequence). There are 12 residues in the CDR3. CDR3 sequence: CASSLTGGEAFF. The CDR3 bases are TGTGCCAGCAGCTTGACCGGGGGTGAAGCTTTCTTT. Drawing the rest from reference TRBV5-4 and TRBJ1-1, the complete variable domain is ETGVTQSPTHLIKTRGQQVTLRCSSQSGHNTVSWYQQALGQGPQFIFQYYREEENGRGNFPPRFSGLQFPNYSSELNVNALELDDSALYLCASSLTGGEAFFGQGTRLTVV.

Worth noting for this clone: Other DNA sequences in this specimen translate into the identical CDR3. The chain links TRBV5-1 to TRBJ2-7; 7 positions match TRBD1. In germline, CDR1 is SGHRS, CDR2 YFSETQ. This CDR3 has 14 amino acids. J was trimmed by 2 bases and V by 2 bases; bases with no gene match: 4. The CDR3 sequence: CASSFEGGPYEQYF. Here the CDR3 DNA reads TGCGCCAGCAGCTTTGAAGGGGGCCCCTACGAGCAGTACTTC.

For the CDR3, the DNA is TGTGCCAGCAGTTATCGACTAGCCCCCCCCGGGGAGCTGTTTTTT. This codes for CASSYRLAPPGELFF. The chain links TRBV6-6 to TRBJ2-2, with 7 positions matching TRBD2. The CDR3 has 15 amino acids. V lost 3 bases and J lost 6; bases outside the gene matches: 7. Germline CDR1 is MNHNY and CDR2 is SVGAGI (reference sequence).

This chain links TRBV18 with TRBJ2-5; possibly TRBD1 for D (5 bases). The V gene's germline CDR1 is KGHSH and CDR2 LQKENI. The CDR3 has 14 amino acids. The V end lost 2 bases, the J end lost 6 bases, and 13 bases lay between the germline ends. The CDR3: CASSPNQGLKTQYF. In DNA form, the CDR3 reads TGTGCCAGCTCACCAAATCAGGGTTTGAAGACCCAGTACTTC.

This rearrangement joins TRBV27 to TRBJ1-2; a weak D match, TRBD1 (6 bases). This CDR3 region has 16 residues. Looked up from germline, CDR1 is MNHEY and CDR2 is SMNVEV (reference sequence). Between the trimmed V and J ends, which lost 1 base and 2 bases, there was a span of 14 bases. The CDR3 DNA sequence: TGTGCCAGCAGTTTATTTCGTCGGGGGGCGAACTATGGCTACACCTTC. Encoded protein: CASSLFRRGANYGYTF.

The chain is built from TRBV7-3 and TRBJ1-2; perhaps TRBD1 as D (5 bases). The ends were cut back, 4 bases at V and 7 bases at J, with 13 bases in the middle. CDR1 is SGHTA, CDR2 FQGTGA, per germline. The CDR3 is 13 residues long. The CDR3 DNA reads as TGTGCCAGCAGCTCGGGACGCCTAACTGGCTACACCTTC. This codes for CASSSGRLTGYTF. Drawing the rest from reference TRBV7-3 and TRBJ1-2, the complete variable domain is GAGVSQTPSNKVTEKGKYVELRCDPISGHTALYWYRQSLGQGPEFLIYFQGTGAADDSGLPNDRFFAVRPEGSVSTLKIQRTERGDSAVYLCASSSGRLTGYTFGSGTRLTVV.

As for this clone: Distinct nucleotide sequences in the sample also encode this CDR3. DNA for the CDR3: TGTGCCAGCAGTCCGGGACAGGGGAGTCAGCCCCAGCATTTT. Its protein is CASSPGQGSQPQHF. The genes are TRBV28 and TRBJ1-5; 10 nucleotides match TRBD1. Germline V lookup: CDR1 MDHEN, CDR2 SYDVKM. This CDR3 contains 14 residues. V was clipped by 5 bases and J by 6 bases; unmatched bases: 4.

This chain uses TRBV5-1 with TRBJ2-3; a possible D gene is TRBD2 (6 bases). Germline V CDR1 and CDR2: SGHRS, YFSETQ. The CDR3 sequence is 17 residues long. Trimming cost V 4 bases and J 4 bases, with 22 bases left between them. CDR3 amino acids: CASSGSGGMTLADTQYF. The CDR3 DNA follows: TGCGCCAGCAGCGGAAGTGGCGGGATGACCCTGGCAGATACGCAGTATTTT. Using reference TRBV5-1 and TRBJ2-3 for the parts outside the CDR3, the full variable domain is KAGVTQTPRYLIKTRGQQVTLSCSPISGHRSVSWYQQTPGQGLQFLFEYFSETQRNKGNFPGRFSGRQFSNSRSEMNVSTLELGDSALYLCASSGSGGMTLADTQYFGPGTRLTVL.

V usage is TRBV28 and J usage is TRBJ2-7; TRBD1 matches 10 bases. J lost 3 bases, V lost 3 bases, and 5 bases had no gene match. Germline CDR1 and CDR2: MDHEN and SYDVKM. This CDR3 contains 15 residues. The CDR3: CASSFLGTGVYEQYF. The DNA for the CDR3 is TGTGCCAGCAGTTTTTTGGGGACAGGGGTCTACGAGCAGTACTTC. The entire variable domain, with the rest obtained from reference TRBV28 and TRBJ2-7, is as follows: DVKVTQSSRYLVKRTGEKVFLECVQDMDHENMFWYRQDPGLGLRLIYFSYDVKMKEKGDIPEGYSVSREKKERFSLILESASTNQTSMYLCASSFLGTGVYEQYFGPGTRLTVT.

The V gene is TRBV6-5, the J gene TRBJ2-7; TRBD2 aligns across 8 bases. CDR1 is MNHEY and CDR2 is SVGAGI in the germline V gene. J lost 3 bases, V lost 6 bases, and 7 bases had no gene match. The CDR3 extends over 14 amino acids. The CDR3: CASRKGAGVYEQYF. CDR3 sequence (DNA): TGTGCCAGCAGGAAGGGAGCGGGGGTCTACGAGCAGTACTTC.

The rearrangement uses TRBV27 and TRBJ1-2; D ambiguous. V lost 10 bases and J 8 bases, leaving 17 bases between the germline ends. This CDR3 is 12 amino acids long. Looked up from germline, CDR1 is MNHEY and CDR2 is SMNVEV (reference sequence). Here the CDR3 reads CAISVRLWGYTF. The CDR3 coding sequence is TGTGCCATCTCTGTACGATTGTGGGGCTACACCTTC.

This clone was recorded only once. The J gene is TRBJ2-5, the V gene TRBV29-1; possibly TRBD1 for D (6 bases). Germline CDR1 reads SQVTM; CDR2 reads ANQGSEA. Trimming stripped 6 bases from V and 1 base from J, with 9 bases between. There are 12 residues in the CDR3. The CDR3 bases are TGCAGCGTCCGGACAGCCCAAGAGACCCAGTACTTC. The encoded protein is CSVRTAQETQYF.

The CDR3 here is CASHPRGGAPTTDTQYF. The CDR3 nucleotides are TGTGCCAGCCATCCCAGGGGGGGGGCGCCTACAACAGATACGCAGTATTTT. V usage is TRBV28 and J usage is TRBJ2-3, with D possibly called TRBD1 or TRBD2 (7 bases each). V gave up 8 bases and J gave up 3 bases, with 24 bases separating them. Germline-derived CDR1 and CDR2 are MDHEN and SYDVKM. The CDR3 runs to 17 residues.

The J gene is TRBJ2-3, the V gene TRBV2; D might be TRBD1 or TRBD2, each matching 6 bases. CDR1 is SNHLY, CDR2 FYNNEI, per germline. V shed 4 bases and J shed 4 bases, with 12 bases lying between them. The CDR3 has 14 amino acids. The CDR3: CASSVGGRPDTQYF. The CDR3 coding sequence is TGTGCCAGCAGTGTAGGGGGGAGACCAGATACGCAGTATTTT.

The genes are TRBV7-9 and TRBJ2-1; a weak D match, TRBD2 (5 bases). The germline V and J ends were trimmed by 8 bases and 8 bases, with 19 bases remaining between them. Germline loops: CDR1 SEHNR, CDR2 FQNEAQ (reference sequence). The CDR3 extends over 14 amino acids. In DNA form, the CDR3 reads TGTGCCAGCGACTCAATATCCCGGACTTATGAGCAGTTCTTC. It specifies CASDSISRTYEQFF.

As regards this clone: The germline gene is not matched at one end of the junction; a read error may be the cause. The chain is built from TRBV10-3 and TRBJ2-1; 10 nucleotides match TRBD2. Germline loops: CDR1 ENHRY, CDR2 SYGVKD. The CDR3 sequence is 17 residues long. In DNA, the CDR3 is TGTGCCATCAGTGAGTCGACTCTTCAGAGGCTAGCGGGAGTCGCGATCTTC. This gives the protein CAISESTLQRLAGVAIF.

Here the CDR3 reads CASRPTEGYQPQHF. The CDR3 nucleotides are TGTGCCAGCAGGCCGACGGAGGGGTATCAGCCCCAGCATTTT. The J gene is TRBJ1-5, the V gene TRBV28; D is possibly TRBD1 (5 bases). V lost 6 bases and J 5 bases, leaving 14 bases between the germline ends. The length of the CDR3 is 14 residues. Germline V gene sequence: CDR1 MDHEN, CDR2 SYDVKM.

The rearrangement links TRBV5-6 to TRBJ2-3; D perhaps matches TRBD1 (5 bases). The V end was cut by 6 bases, the J end by 8 bases, with 22 bases between. This CDR3 region has 15 residues. Germline V gene sequence: CDR1 SGHDT, CDR2 YYEEEE. DNA of the CDR3: TGTGCCAGCACCCTAGGACAAGAAGGGTTCGGTACGCAGTATTTT. Amino acids: CASTLGQEGFGTQYF.

Regarding this clone: The sample carries other DNA sequences with the same CDR3. The rearrangement links TRBV5-1 to TRBJ2-3; D might be TRBD1 (6 bases). Between the trimmed V and J ends, which lost 2 bases and 3 bases, there was a span of 7 bases. CDR3 size: 13 residues. CDR1 and CDR2 (germline): SGHRS, YFSETQ. Here the CDR3 DNA reads TGCGCCAGCAGCTTAGGGACAACAGATACGCAGTATTTT. This gives the protein CASSLGTTDTQYF.

As for this clone: Other DNA sequences in the sample encode the same CDR3. The rearrangement links TRBV6-4 to TRBJ2-3; 8 bases are shared with TRBD1. The V gene's germline CDR1 is MRHNA and CDR2 SNTAGT. Trimming removed 6 bases from V and 0 bases from J; junction bases left unmatched: 2. The CDR3 is 14 residues long. The CDR3 bases are TGTGCCAGCAGCCGGGACAGGAGCACAGATACGCAGTATTTT. Amino acid sequence: CASSRDRSTDTQYF.